These 22 T cell receptor beta chains came from one sample sequenced in a study of a mutant IDH1 vaccine in newly diagnosed glioma. Time point described: baseline, week 1 (first vaccination visit). The treatment denotes: pre-vaccination baseline after standard-of-care therapy. The data were produced by immunoSEQ multiplex PCR, yet TCRdb's version contains in-frame clones alone and is incomplete. The sample yields about 25,000 clones, 90% to 95% seen once. The sequencing here drew on PBMCs, taken from a glioma patient treated with radiotherapy, temozolomide or both. The receptors here all came from a middle-aged man with glioma.

The chain carries TRBV12-5 and TRBJ2-1; perhaps D is TRBD1 or TRBD2 (6 bases each). Trimming removed 0 bases at V and 4 bases at J, with 10 bases between. Germline lookup yields CDR1 LGHNT and CDR2 FRNRAP. This CDR3 has 15 residues. CDR3 DNA: TGTGCTAGTGGTTTGGTACAGGGACTTTACAATGAGCAGTTCTTC. Its protein product is CASGLVQGLYNEQFF.

The chain couples TRBV7-6 to TRBJ2-7, with TRBD2 matching over 9 bases. The V gene's germline CDR1 is SGHVS and CDR2 FNYEAQ. The V and J ends lost 0 bases and 4 bases, in that order; junction bases with no gene match: 1. The CDR3 covers 14 residues. CDR3 nucleotide sequence: TGTGCCAGCAGCTTAGCTAGCGGGAGTTACGAGCAGTACTTC. Residues: CASSLASGSYEQYF. The variable domain in full, with the rest retrieved from reference TRBV7-6 and TRBJ2-7, is GAGVSQSPRYKVTKRGQDVALRCDPISGHVSLYWYRQALGQGPEFLTYFNYEAQQDKSGLPNDRFSAERPEGSISTLTIQRTEQRDSAMYRCASSLASGSYEQYFGPGTRLTVT.

The chain joins TRBV10-1 to TRBJ2-7; 7 bases match TRBD1. Germline lookup yields CDR1 WNHNN and CDR2 SYGVQD (reference sequence). V lost 3 bases and J lost 7; bases outside the gene matches: 9. The CDR3 runs to 14 residues. Written as DNA, the CDR3 is TGCGCCAGCAGTGATTCCAGGGGGATCCGGGAGCAGTACTTC. Amino acids: CASSDSRGIREQYF.

In its sample, this clone was seen once. The chain is built from TRBV2 and TRBJ2-2; a possible D gene is TRBD2 (6 bases). This CDR3 is 14 amino acids long. With 1 base removed from V and 4 bases from J, the gap between germline ends came to 7 bases. Germline V gives CDR1 SNHLY, CDR2 FYNNEI. The CDR3 sequence is CASSEGTTTGELFF. The CDR3 DNA follows: TGTGCCAGCAGTGAAGGGACTACCACCGGGGAGCTGTTTTTT.

The chain links TRBV10-3 to TRBJ2-5; D is tentatively TRBD1 or TRBD2 (5 bases each). Germline-derived CDR1 and CDR2 are ENHRY and SYGVKD. The CDR3 is 16 residues long. V was clipped by 0 bases and J by 1 base, with 12 bases between them. The CDR3, as DNA: TGTGCCATCAGTGAGTCCGGGGCACGGGCCCAAGAGACCCAGTACTTC. This encodes CAISESGARAQETQYF.

This rearrangement joins TRBV7-3 to TRBJ1-1; 8 nucleotides align to TRBD1. This CDR3 has 18 residues. CDR1 is SGHTA, CDR2 FQGTGA, per germline. V gave up 1 base and J gave up 3 bases; unmatched junction bases: 13. CDR3 residues: CASSLKPPGGMGDTEAFF. The CDR3 coding sequence is TGTGCCAGCAGCTTAAAACCCCCAGGGGGCATGGGCGACACTGAAGCTTTCTTT.

This chain connects TRBV6-1 to TRBJ1-5; D call uncertain. The CDR3 extends over 11 amino acids. In germline, CDR1 is MNHNS, CDR2 SASEGT. V lost 5 bases and J lost 3, with 2 bases in between. CDR3 bases: TGTGCCAGCAGTAACAATCAGCCCCAGCATTTT. Its translation: CASSNNQPQHF.

J is TRBJ1-1 and V is TRBV5-1, with 9 bases aligning to TRBD1. The V segment lost 4 bases and the J segment 4 bases; nucleotides outside the gene matches: 8. The germline V gene has CDR1 SGHRS and CDR2 YFSETQ. CDR3 length equals 15 residues. The CDR3: CASSVLQGARTEAFF. The CDR3 bases are TGCGCCAGCAGCGTCTTACAGGGGGCGCGCACTGAAGCTTTCTTT.

The chain couples TRBV27 to TRBJ1-1, with a possible D match to TRBD1 (6 bases). Per germline, CDR1 MNHEY and CDR2 SMNVEV (reference sequence). This CDR3 has 18 residues. V lost 4 bases and J lost 3, with 24 bases in between. The CDR3 nucleotides are TGTGCCAGCAGTTCAACCAAAACAGGGTACAGGTACGACACTGAAGCTTTCTTT. Its translation is CASSSTKTGYRYDTEAFF.

V is TRBV7-2 and J is TRBJ2-5; the D is unclear. V was clipped by 3 bases and J by 8 bases, with 4 bases between them. Germline V gene data show CDR1 as SGHTA and CDR2 as FQGNSA. CDR3 size: 10 residues. CDR3 sequence reads: CASSFCTQYF. The CDR3 DNA sequence: TGTGCCAGCAGCTTTTGTACCCAGTACTTC. Filled out from reference TRBV7-2 and TRBJ2-5, the complete variable domain reads GAGVSQSPSNKVTEKGKDVELRCDPISGHTALYWYRQSLGQGLEFLIYFQGNSAPDKSGLPSDRFSAERTGGSVSTLTIQRTQQEDSAVYLCASSFCTQYFGPGTRLLVL.

V usage is TRBV5-1 and J usage is TRBJ2-2; a weak D match, TRBD1 (5 bases). Trimming removed 1 base at V and 6 bases at J, with 13 bases between. Looked up from germline, CDR1 is SGHRS and CDR2 is YFSETQ. The CDR3 has 15 amino acids. This CDR3 reads CASSLSQGRAGELFF. CDR3 sequence (DNA): TGCGCCAGCAGCTTGAGCCAGGGTCGGGCCGGGGAGCTGTTTTTT.

This chain's CDR3 is CASSETGEPYNEQFF. In nucleotides, the CDR3 is TGTGCCAGCAGCGAGACCGGAGAGCCCTACAATGAGCAGTTCTTC. The V call is TRBV6-1, the J call TRBJ2-1; no reliable D call. Trimming took 6 bases from V and 2 from J, leaving 14 bases between them. The CDR3 is 15 residues long. CDR1 MNHNS and CDR2 SASEGT come from the germline V gene.

The rearrangement uses TRBV27 and TRBJ2-7; 12 bases are a match to TRBD2. The V gene end was trimmed by 5 bases and the J gene end by 3 bases; junction bases not matched to a gene: 8. The length of the CDR3 is 16 residues. The germline V gene encodes CDR1 MNHEY and CDR2 SMNVEV (reference sequence). DNA for the CDR3: TGTGCCAGCAGTCCCGGCGGACTAGCGGGGATCTACGAGCAGTACTTC. Translation: CASSPGGLAGIYEQYF.

The chain joins TRBV19 to TRBJ2-7, with a possible D match to TRBD1 (6 bases). CDR1 is LNHDA and CDR2 is SQIVND in the germline V gene (reference sequence). V lost 1 base and J lost 5, with 15 bases in between. The CDR3 has 15 residues. The CDR3 region is CASSIGGHLIDEQYF. CDR3 DNA: TGTGCCAGTAGTATAGGGGGACATCTGATCGACGAGCAGTACTTC.

V gene TRBV25-1 combines with J gene TRBJ2-1, with D hard to call. The CDR3 spans 13 residues. The germline V gene has CDR1 MGHDK and CDR2 SYGVNS. V was trimmed by 5 bases and J by 3 bases, leaving 8 bases between them. The CDR3 sequence: CASSRLSYNEQFF. CDR3 DNA: TGTGCCAGCAGTAGGTTAAGCTACAATGAGCAGTTCTTC. The whole variable domain, remainder taken from reference TRBV25-1 and TRBJ2-1, is EADIYQTPRYLVIGTGKKITLECSQTMGHDKMYWYQQDPGMELHLIHYSYGVNSTEKGDLSSESTVSRIRTEHFPLTLESARPSHTSQYLCASSRLSYNEQFFGPGTRLTVL.

V usage is TRBV2 and J usage is TRBJ1-6; D is undetermined. This CDR3 has 17 residues. V lost 0 bases and J lost 0, with 9 bases in between. CDR1 and CDR2 from the germline V gene are SNHLY and FYNNEI. This chain's CDR3 is CASSEAHLSSYNSPLHF. As DNA, the CDR3 is TGTGCCAGCAGTGAAGCGCACCTGAGCTCCTATAATTCACCCCTCCACTTT.

The V gene is TRBV6-6, the J gene TRBJ1-1; 9 bases are shared with TRBD1. Trimming removed 5 bases from V and 7 bases from J; junction bases left unmatched: 8. The CDR3 is 14 amino acids. Germline V gene data show CDR1 as MNHNY and CDR2 as SVGAGI (reference sequence). The CDR3 bases are TGTGCCAGCAGTCAGGACAGGGGAGTCGGTGAAGCTTTCTTT. The encoded protein is CASSQDRGVGEAFF.

The CDR3 DNA reads as TGCGCCAGCAGCTTGGGGGCAGGGGGGCCCTACGAGCAGTACTTC. As protein: CASSLGAGGPYEQYF. This chain uses TRBV5-1 with TRBJ2-7; perhaps TRBD1 as D (7 bases). The CDR3 extends over 15 amino acids. Looked up from germline, CDR1 is SGHRS and CDR2 is YFSETQ. The ends were cut back, 0 bases at V and 2 bases at J, with 12 bases in the middle. The full variable domain, with the rest looked up from reference TRBV5-1 and TRBJ2-7, is KAGVTQTPRYLIKTRGQQVTLSCSPISGHRSVSWYQQTPGQGLQFLFEYFSETQRNKGNFPGRFSGRQFSNSRSEMNVSTLELGDSALYLCASSLGAGGPYEQYFGPGTRLTVT.

This clone was counted once. The chain has TRBV27 and TRBJ2-1; perhaps TRBD2 as D (6 bases). This CDR3 spans 14 amino acids. Germline V gives CDR1 MNHEY, CDR2 SMNVEV (reference sequence). Trimming pared 8 bases from V and 8 bases from J, leaving 19 bases between. As DNA, the CDR3 is TGTGCCAGCGTCAGACGGGGGTACCTCGATGAGCAGTTCTTC. It is translated as CASVRRGYLDEQFF.

The V and J genes are TRBV7-2 and TRBJ2-5, with D unresolved. Germline loops: CDR1 SGHTA, CDR2 FQGNSA. Deletions cut 5 bases from V and 5 bases from J, with 12 bases between. The CDR3 is made up of 13 amino acids. Here the CDR3 DNA reads TGTGCCAGCAGCAGATGGATGGCGGAGACCCAGTACTTC. This codes for CASSRWMAETQYF. The full variable domain, completed using reference TRBV7-2 and TRBJ2-5, is GAGVSQSPSNKVTEKGKDVELRCDPISGHTALYWYRQSLGQGLEFLIYFQGNSAPDKSGLPSDRFSAERTGGSVSTLTIQRTQQEDSAVYLCASSRWMAETQYFGPGTRLLVL.

This chain links TRBV18 with TRBJ1-5; D remains ambiguous. Trimming removed 2 bases at V and 1 base at J, with 9 bases between. Germline V gene data show CDR1 as KGHSH and CDR2 as LQKENI. This CDR3 is built from 15 residues. The CDR3 DNA follows: TGTGCCAGCTCACCAGGGTCAGGAAGCAATCAGCCCCAGCATTTT. Encoded protein: CASSPGSGSNQPQHF.

The rearrangement uses TRBV4-2 and TRBJ1-1; unclear D gene. Trimming took 0 bases from V and 1 from J, leaving 9 bases between them. This CDR3 comprises 15 residues. Germline V lookup: CDR1 LGHNA, CDR2 YNFKEQ. The CDR3 region is CASSQDVGRNTEAFF. The CDR3 nucleotides are TGTGCCAGCAGCCAAGATGTGGGCAGGAACACTGAAGCTTTCTTT.